These 4 T cell receptor beta chains originate from one sample sequenced in a study of cytomegalovirus exposure and HLA in healthy donors. Researchers ran the PCR with 60 Vbeta and 13 Jbeta primers. Assay used: immunoSEQ multiplex PCR; TCRdb lists only in-frame clones, some missing. The repertoire holds about 78,000 clones, with about 60% as singletons. Sequencing was carried out using PBMCs. These receptor sequences come from a man younger than 40 in good health and CMV-seropositive.

In regard to this clone: Other DNA sequences in the sample encode the same CDR3. The V and J genes are TRBV7-9 and TRBJ2-5, with 7 bases aligning to TRBD1. The V gene end was trimmed by 3 bases and the J gene end by 1 base; junction bases not matched to a gene: 2. Per germline, CDR1 SEHNR and CDR2 FQNEAQ (reference sequence). CDR3 length: 14 residues. The CDR3, as DNA: TGTGCCAGCAGCTTTTGGGACAGCCAAGAGACCCAGTACTTC. Its translation: CASSFWDSQETQYF.

The chain carries TRBV5-1 and TRBJ2-1; TRBD2 aligns across 9 bases. Germline-derived CDR1 and CDR2 are SGHRS and YFSETQ. V trimming: 0 bases; J trimming: 7 bases; junction bases outside the gene matches: 8. The CDR3 totals 16 residues. CDR3 protein: CASSLGRGGIFNEQFF. CDR3 in DNA: TGCGCCAGCAGCTTGGGGCGGGGGGGCATATTTAATGAGCAGTTCTTC.

This clone was seen a few times. The chain combines TRBV23-1 with TRBJ2-7, with TRBD2 matching 9 bases. TRBV23-1 is designated an ORF whose function remains uncertain. The CDR3 is 15 amino acids. V was pared by 4 bases and J by 1 base, with 5 bases of the junction left unmatched. This CDR3 is CASSPILAGSYEQYF. The DNA for the CDR3 is TGCGCCAGCAGTCCCATTCTAGCGGGATCCTACGAGCAGTACTTC.

The CDR3 region is CASSYSNGGDYEQYF. The CDR3 nucleotides are TGTGCCAGCAGTTACTCCAACGGAGGAGACTACGAGCAGTACTTC. This rearrangement joins TRBV6-5 to TRBJ2-7; tentatively, D is TRBD2 (5 bases). V was clipped by 0 bases and J by 3 bases, with 12 bases between them. The germline V gene encodes CDR1 MNHEY and CDR2 SVGAGI. This CDR3 has 15 residues.